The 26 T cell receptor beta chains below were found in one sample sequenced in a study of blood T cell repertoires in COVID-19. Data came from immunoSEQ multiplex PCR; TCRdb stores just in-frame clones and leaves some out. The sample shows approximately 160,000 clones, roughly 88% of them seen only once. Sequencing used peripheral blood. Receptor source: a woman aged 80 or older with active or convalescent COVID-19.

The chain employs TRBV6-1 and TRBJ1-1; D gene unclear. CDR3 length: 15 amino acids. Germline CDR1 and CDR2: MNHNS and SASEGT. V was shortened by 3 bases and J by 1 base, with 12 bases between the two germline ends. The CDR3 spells CASSDGTTSNTEAFF. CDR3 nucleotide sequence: TGTGCCAGCAGTGATGGCACGACATCGAACACTGAAGCTTTCTTT.

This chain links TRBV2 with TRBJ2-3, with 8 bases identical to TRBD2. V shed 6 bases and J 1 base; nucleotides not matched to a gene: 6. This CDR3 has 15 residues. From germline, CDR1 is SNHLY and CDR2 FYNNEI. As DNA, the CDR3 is TGTGCCAGCAGGACGGCGGGGGGCGGCACAGATACGCAGTATTTT. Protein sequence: CASRTAGGGTDTQYF.

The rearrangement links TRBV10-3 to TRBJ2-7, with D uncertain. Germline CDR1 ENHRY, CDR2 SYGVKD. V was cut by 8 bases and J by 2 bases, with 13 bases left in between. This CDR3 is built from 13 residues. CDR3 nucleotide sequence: TGTGCCATCGCCGGGTCCCCGGCCTACGAGCAGTACTTC. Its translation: CAIAGSPAYEQYF.

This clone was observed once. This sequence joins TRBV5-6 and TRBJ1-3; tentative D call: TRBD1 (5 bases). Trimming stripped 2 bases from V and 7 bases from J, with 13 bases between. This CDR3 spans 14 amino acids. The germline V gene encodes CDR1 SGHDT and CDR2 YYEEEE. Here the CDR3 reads CASSLAGSRNTIYF. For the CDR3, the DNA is TGTGCCAGCAGCTTAGCAGGGTCTCGGAACACCATATATTTT.

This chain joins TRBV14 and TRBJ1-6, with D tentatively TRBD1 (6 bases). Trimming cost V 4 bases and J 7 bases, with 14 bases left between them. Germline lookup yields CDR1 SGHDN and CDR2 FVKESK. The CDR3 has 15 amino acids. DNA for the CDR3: TGTGCCAGCAGCCCTCAGAGGGGGACCAATTCACCCCTCCACTTT. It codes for CASSPQRGTNSPLHF.

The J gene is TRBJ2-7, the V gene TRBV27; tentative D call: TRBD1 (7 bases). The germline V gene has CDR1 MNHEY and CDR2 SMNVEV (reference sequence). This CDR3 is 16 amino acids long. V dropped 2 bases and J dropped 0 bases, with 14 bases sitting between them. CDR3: CASSLGGDRLSYEQYF. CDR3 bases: TGTGCCAGCAGTTTAGGAGGGGACAGACTCTCCTACGAGCAGTACTTC.

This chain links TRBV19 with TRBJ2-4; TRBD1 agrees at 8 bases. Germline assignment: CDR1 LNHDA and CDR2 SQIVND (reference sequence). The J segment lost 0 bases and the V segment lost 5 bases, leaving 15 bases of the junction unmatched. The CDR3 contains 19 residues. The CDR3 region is CASSFKSGQALLAKNIQYF. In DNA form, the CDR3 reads TGTGCCAGTAGTTTCAAATCGGGACAGGCCCTCCTAGCCAAAAACATTCAGTACTTC. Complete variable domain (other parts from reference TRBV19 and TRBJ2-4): DGGITQSPKYLFRKEGQNVTLSCEQNLNHDAMYWYRQDPGQGLRLIYYSQIVNDFQKGDIAEGYSVSREKKESFPLTVTSAQKNPTAFYLCASSFKSGQALLAKNIQYFGAGTRLSVL.

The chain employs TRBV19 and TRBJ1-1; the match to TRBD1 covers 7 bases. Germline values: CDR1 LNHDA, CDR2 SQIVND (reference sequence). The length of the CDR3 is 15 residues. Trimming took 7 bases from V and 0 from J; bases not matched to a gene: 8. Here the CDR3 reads CASTTGAGLNTEAFF. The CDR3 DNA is TGTGCCAGTACCACAGGGGCAGGCCTGAACACTGAAGCTTTCTTT.

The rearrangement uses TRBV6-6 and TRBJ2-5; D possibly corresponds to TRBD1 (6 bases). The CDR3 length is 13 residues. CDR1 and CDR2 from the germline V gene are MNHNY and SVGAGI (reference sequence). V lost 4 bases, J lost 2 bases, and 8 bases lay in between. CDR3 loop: CASSSGQQETQYF. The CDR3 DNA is TGTGCCAGCAGTTCCGGACAGCAAGAGACCCAGTACTTC.

CDR3 nucleotides: TGTGCCAGCATCCCGGCAGGGGACACCGGGGAGCTGTTTTTT. Encoded protein: CASIPAGDTGELFF. The chain combines TRBV6-2 or TRBV6-3 with TRBJ2-2; possibly TRBD1 for D (6 bases). V was shortened by 7 bases and J by 3 bases, with 12 bases between the two germline ends. The CDR3 consists of 14 residues. The germline gives CDR1 MNHEY, CDR2 SVGEGT.

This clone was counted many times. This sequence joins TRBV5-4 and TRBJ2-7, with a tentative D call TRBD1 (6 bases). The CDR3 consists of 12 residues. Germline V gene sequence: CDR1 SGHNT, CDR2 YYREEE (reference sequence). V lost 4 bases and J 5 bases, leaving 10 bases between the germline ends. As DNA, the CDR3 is TGTGCCAGCAGCATGGACAGTAACGAGCAGTACTTC. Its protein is CASSMDSNEQYF.

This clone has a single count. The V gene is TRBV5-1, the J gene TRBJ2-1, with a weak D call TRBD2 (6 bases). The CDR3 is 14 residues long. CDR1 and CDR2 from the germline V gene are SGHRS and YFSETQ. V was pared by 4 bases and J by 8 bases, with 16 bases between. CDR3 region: CASSRRGFDDEQFF. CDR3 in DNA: TGCGCCAGCAGCCGGCGGGGCTTTGACGATGAGCAGTTCTTC.

CDR3 coding DNA: TGTGCCAGCGACCTGACAGGGGGCATCCGCAATGGCTACACCTTC. Its translation: CASDLTGGIRNGYTF. The chain uses TRBV2 and TRBJ1-2; 10 nucleotides line up with TRBD1. The germline V gene has CDR1 SNHLY and CDR2 FYNNEI. V dropped 8 bases and J dropped 6; count of bases not matched to a gene: 12. The CDR3 length is 15 residues.

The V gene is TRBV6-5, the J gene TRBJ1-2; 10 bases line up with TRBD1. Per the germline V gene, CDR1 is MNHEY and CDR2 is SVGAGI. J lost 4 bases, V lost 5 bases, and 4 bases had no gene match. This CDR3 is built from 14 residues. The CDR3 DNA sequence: TGTGCCAGCAGTCCCGGACAGGGGGGCTATGGCTACACCTTC. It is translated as CASSPGQGGYGYTF.

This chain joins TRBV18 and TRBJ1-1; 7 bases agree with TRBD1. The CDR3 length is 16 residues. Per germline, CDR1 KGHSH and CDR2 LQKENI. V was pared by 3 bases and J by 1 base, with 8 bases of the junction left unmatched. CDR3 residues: CASSPGGDRPNTEAFF. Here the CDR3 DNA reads TGTGCCAGCTCACCCGGGGGGGACAGACCGAACACTGAAGCTTTCTTT.

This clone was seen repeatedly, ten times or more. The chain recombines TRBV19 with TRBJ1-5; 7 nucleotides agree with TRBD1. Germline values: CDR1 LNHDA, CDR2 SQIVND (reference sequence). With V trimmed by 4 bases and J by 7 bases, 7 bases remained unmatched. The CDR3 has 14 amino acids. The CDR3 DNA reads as TGTGCCAGTAGTACCACAGGGGCGAGGCAGCCCCAGCATTTT. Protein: CASSTTGARQPQHF.

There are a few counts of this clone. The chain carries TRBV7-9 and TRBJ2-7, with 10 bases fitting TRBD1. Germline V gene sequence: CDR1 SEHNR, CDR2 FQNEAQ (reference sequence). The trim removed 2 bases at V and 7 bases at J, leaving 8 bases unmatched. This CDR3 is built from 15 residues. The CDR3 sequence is CASSLWRDRGEEQYF. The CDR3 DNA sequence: TGTGCCAGCAGCTTATGGAGGGACAGGGGCGAGGAGCAGTACTTC.

CDR3 region: CASSAMTGPQETQYF. The DNA of the CDR3 is TGTGCCAGCAGCGCCATGACAGGCCCCCAAGAGACCCAGTACTTC. V usage is TRBV7-8 and J usage is TRBJ2-5; D is possibly TRBD1 (6 bases). The germline CDR1 and CDR2 sequences are SGHVS and FQNEAQ. V lost 5 bases, J lost 1 base, and 14 bases lay in between. The CDR3 extends over 15 amino acids.

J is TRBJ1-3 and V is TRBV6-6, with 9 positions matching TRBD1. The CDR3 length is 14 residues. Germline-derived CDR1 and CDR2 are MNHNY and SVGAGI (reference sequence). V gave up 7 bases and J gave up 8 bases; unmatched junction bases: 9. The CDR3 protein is CASNTGTGKYTIYF. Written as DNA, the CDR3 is TGTGCCAGCAATACCGGGACAGGGAAGTACACCATATATTTT.

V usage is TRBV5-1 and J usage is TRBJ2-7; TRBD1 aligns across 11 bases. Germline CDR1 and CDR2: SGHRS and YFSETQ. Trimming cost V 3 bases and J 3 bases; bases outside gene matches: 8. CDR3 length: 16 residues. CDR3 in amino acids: CASSSNTGTGGYEQYF. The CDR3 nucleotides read TGCGCCAGCAGCTCGAATACCGGGACAGGGGGCTACGAGCAGTACTTC.

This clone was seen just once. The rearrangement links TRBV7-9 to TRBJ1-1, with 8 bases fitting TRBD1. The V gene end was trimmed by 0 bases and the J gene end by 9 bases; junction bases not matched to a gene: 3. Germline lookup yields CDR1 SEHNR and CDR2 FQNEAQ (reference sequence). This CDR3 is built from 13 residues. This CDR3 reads CASSLAGQEKAFF. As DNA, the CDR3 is TGTGCCAGCAGCTTAGCGGGACAGGAAAAAGCTTTCTTT.

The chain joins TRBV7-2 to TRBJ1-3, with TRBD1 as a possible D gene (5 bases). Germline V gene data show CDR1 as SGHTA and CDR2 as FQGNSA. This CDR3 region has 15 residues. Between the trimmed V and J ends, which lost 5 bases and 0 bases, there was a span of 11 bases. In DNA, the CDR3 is TGTGCCAGCAGCCCCGGGACTAGCTCTGGAAACACCATATATTTT. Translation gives CASSPGTSSGNTIYF.

CDR3 sequence: CASSYSDSLGGEQYF. The CDR3 region has the DNA TGTGCCAGCAGTTACTCGGACAGCCTAGGGGGCGAGCAGTACTTC. The chain combines TRBV6-5 with TRBJ2-7, with D tentatively TRBD1 (6 bases). The CDR3 is made up of 15 amino acids. V lost 0 bases and J lost 6, with 15 bases in between. The germline V gene has CDR1 MNHEY and CDR2 SVGAGI.

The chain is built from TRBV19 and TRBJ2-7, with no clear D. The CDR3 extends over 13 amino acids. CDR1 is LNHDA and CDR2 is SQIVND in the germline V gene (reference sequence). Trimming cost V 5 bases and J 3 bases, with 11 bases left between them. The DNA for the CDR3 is TGTGCCAGTAGTCGCGAAAGATACTACGAGCAGTACTTC. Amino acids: CASSRERYYEQYF.

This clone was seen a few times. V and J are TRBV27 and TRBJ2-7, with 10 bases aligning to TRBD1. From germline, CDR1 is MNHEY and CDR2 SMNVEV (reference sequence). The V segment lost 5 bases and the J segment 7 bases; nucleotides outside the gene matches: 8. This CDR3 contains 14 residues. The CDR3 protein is CASSVRQGAGEQYF. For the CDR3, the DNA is TGTGCCAGCAGTGTCCGACAGGGGGCGGGGGAGCAGTACTTC.

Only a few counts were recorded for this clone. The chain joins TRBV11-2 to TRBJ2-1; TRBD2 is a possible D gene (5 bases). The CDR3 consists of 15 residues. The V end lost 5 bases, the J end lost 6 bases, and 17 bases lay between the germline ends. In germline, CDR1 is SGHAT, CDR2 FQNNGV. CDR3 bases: TGTGCCAGCAGCCATCCTCGGGGTTTTCCCAATGAGCAGTTCTTC. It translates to CASSHPRGFPNEQFF.